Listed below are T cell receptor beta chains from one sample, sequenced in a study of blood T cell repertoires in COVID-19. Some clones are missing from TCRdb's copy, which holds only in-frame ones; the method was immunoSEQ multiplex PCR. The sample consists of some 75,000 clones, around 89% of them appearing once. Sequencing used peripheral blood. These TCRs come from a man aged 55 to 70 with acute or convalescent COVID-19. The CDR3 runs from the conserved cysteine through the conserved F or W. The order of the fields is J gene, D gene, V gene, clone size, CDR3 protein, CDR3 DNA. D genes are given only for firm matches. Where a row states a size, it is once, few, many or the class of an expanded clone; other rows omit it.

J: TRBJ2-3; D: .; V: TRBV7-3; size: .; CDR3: CASSLGGFTDTQYF; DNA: TGTGCCAGCAGCTTAGGGGGCTTCACAGATACGCAGTATTTT
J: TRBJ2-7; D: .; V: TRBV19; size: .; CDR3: CASSPREAYEQYF; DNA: TGTGCCAGTAGTCCCCGGGAAGCCTACGAGCAGTACTTC
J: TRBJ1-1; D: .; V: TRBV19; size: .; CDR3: CASSEGLGTEAFF; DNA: TGTGCCAGTAGTGAGGGTTTAGGCACTGAAGCTTTCTTT
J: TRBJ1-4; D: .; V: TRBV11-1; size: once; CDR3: CASKVDGGVIEKLFF; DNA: TGTGCCAGCAAGGTTGACGGAGGGGTGATCGAAAAACTGTTTTTT
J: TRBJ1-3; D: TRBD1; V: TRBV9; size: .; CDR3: CASSGGGPGNTIYF; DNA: TGTGCCAGCAGCGGAGGGGGCCCTGGAAACACCATATATTTT
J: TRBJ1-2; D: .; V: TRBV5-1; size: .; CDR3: CASSVEAVVEGGYTF; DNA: TGCGCCAGCAGCGTAGAAGCGGTCGTGGAGGGAGGCTACACCTTC
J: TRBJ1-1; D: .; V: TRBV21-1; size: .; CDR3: CASSKAVSRFRMNTEAFF; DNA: TGTGCCAGCAGCAAAGCGGTTAGTCGGTTCAGGATGAACACTGAAGCTTTCTTT
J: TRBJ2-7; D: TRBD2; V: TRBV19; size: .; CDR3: CASSIGTSGSLYEQYF; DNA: TGTGCCAGTAGTATAGGTACTAGCGGGAGTCTCTACGAGCAGTACTTC
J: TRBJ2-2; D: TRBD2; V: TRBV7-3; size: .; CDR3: CASSRSAGDGELFF; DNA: TGTGCCAGCAGCCGTAGCGCGGGGGACGGGGAGCTGTTTTTT
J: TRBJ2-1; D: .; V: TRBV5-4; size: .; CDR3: CASSLLGLGFGSNEQFF; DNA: TGTGCCAGCAGCTTGCTGGGTTTGGGGTTCGGGAGCAATGAGCAGTTCTTC
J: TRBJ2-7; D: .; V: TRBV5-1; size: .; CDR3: CASSLGPQRGRAYEQYF; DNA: TGCGCCAGCAGCTTGGGCCCTCAGAGAGGCAGAGCCTACGAGCAGTACTTC
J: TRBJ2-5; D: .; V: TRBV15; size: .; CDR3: CATSRGGLETQYF; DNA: TGTGCCACCAGCAGAGGAGGGTTAGAGACCCAGTACTTC
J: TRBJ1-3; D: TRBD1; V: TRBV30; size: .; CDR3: CAATDRGGNTIYF; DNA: TGTGCCGCCACGGACAGGGGAGGAAACACCATATATTTT
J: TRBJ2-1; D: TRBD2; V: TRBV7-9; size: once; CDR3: CASSLVAGYGEQFF; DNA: TGTGCCAGCAGCTTAGTAGCGGGGTATGGTGAGCAGTTCTTC
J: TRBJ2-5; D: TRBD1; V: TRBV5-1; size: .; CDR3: CASSTNRGQETQYF; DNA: TGCGCCAGCAGCACAAACAGGGGCCAAGAGACCCAGTACTTC
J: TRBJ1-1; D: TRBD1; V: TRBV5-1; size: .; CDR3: CASSFDRDTEAFF; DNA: TGCGCCAGCAGCTTTGACAGGGACACTGAAGCTTTCTTT
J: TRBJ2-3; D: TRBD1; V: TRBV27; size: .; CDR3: CASSHRQGGADTQYF; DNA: TGTGCCAGCAGCCATCGACAGGGTGGAGCAGATACGCAGTATTTT
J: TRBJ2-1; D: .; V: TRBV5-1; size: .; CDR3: CASSPEEGSSYNEQFF; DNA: TGCGCCAGCAGCCCAGAAGAAGGGAGCTCCTACAATGAGCAGTTCTTC
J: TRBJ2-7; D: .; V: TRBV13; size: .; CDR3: CASSLEGGGLDEQYF; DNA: TGTGCCAGCAGCTTAGAAGGTGGGGGCTTGGACGAGCAGTACTTC
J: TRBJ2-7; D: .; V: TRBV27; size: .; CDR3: CASSLGQFYEQYF; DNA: TGTGCCAGCAGTTTAGGGCAGTTCTACGAGCAGTACTTC
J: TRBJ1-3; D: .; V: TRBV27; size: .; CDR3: CASSSGFSGNTIYF; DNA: TGTGCCAGCAGTTCGGGGTTCTCTGGAAACACCATATATTTT
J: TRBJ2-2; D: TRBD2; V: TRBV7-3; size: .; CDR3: CASSLLGLAGGPPGELFF; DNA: TGTGCCAGCAGCTTACTTGGGCTAGCGGGAGGGCCCCCCGGGGAGCTGTTTTTT
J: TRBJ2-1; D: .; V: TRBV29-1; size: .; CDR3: CSLEWGRGEQFF; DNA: TGCAGCCTCGAATGGGGGCGAGGGGAGCAGTTCTTC
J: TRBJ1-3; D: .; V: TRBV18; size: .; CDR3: CASSPRDRIGGNTIYF; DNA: TGTGCCAGCTCACCTCGAGACAGGATCGGGGGAAACACCATATATTTT
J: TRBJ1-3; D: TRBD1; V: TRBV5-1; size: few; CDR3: CASSWGQAQGGNTIYF; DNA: TGCGCCAGCAGCTGGGGACAGGCCCAGGGAGGAAACACCATATATTTT
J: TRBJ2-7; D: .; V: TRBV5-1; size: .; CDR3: CASSLFSGSYEQYF; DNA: TGCGCCAGCAGCTTATTCAGCGGGTCCTACGAGCAGTACTTC
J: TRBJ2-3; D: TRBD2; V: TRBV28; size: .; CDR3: CASSLASGGLITQYF; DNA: TGTGCCAGCAGTTTAGCTAGCGGGGGGCTGATTACGCAGTATTTT
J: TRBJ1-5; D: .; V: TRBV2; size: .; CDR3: CASSEQGGNQPQHF; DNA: TGTGCCAGCAGTGAGCAGGGTGGGAATCAGCCCCAGCATTTT
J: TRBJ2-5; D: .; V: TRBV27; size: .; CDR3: CASSFYQGETQYF; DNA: TGTGCCAGCAGTTTCTACCAGGGAGAGACCCAGTACTTC
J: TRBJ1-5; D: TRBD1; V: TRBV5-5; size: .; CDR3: CASSFWTGSNQPQHF; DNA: TGTGCCAGCAGCTTCTGGACAGGTAGCAATCAGCCCCAGCATTTT
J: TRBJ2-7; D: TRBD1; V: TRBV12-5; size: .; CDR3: CASADRFNEQYF; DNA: TGTGCTAGTGCGGACAGGTTCAACGAGCAGTACTTC
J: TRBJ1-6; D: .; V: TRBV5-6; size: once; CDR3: CASSLSLAGTYNSPLHF; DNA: TGTGCCAGCAGCTTGTCTCTTGCGGGGACTTATAATTCACCCCTCCACTTT
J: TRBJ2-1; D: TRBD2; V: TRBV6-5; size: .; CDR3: CASVPTTLADNEQFF; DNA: TGTGCCAGCGTTCCAACTACACTAGCGGACAATGAGCAGTTCTTC
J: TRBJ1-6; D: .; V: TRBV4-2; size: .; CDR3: CASSQDRGVNSPLHF; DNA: TGTGCCAGCAGCCAAGATCGGGGGGTGAATTCACCCCTCCACTTT
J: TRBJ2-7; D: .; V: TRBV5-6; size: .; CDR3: CASSLGSQDEQYF; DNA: TGTGCCAGCAGCTTGGGTTCCCAGGACGAGCAGTACTTC
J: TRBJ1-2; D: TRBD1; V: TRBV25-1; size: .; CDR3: CASTDRVGGYTF; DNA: TGTGCCAGCACAGACAGGGTCGGTGGCTACACCTTC
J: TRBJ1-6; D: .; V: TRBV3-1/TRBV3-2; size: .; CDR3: CASSQGQDNSPLHF; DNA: TGTGCCAGCAGCCAAGGGCAGGATAATTCACCCCTCCACTTT
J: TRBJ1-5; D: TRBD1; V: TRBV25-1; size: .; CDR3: CASSESGQGNQPQHF; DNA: TGTGCCAGCAGTGAATCGGGACAGGGGAATCAGCCCCAGCATTTT
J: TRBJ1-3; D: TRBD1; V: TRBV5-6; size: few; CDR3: CASSGTGTDSGNTIYF; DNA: TGTGCCAGCAGCGGGACCGGGACAGATTCTGGAAACACCATATATTTT
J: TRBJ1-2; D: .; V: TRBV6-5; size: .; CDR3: CASSRVGPNYGYTF; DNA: TGTGCCAGCAGCAGGGTAGGGCCGAACTATGGCTACACCTTC
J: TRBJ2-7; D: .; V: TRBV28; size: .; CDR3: CASSTPGSGYEQYF; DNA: TGTGCCAGCAGTACCCCAGGGTCAGGCTACGAGCAGTACTTC
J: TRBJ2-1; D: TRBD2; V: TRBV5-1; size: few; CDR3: CASSTGLAGGYNEQFF; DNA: TGCGCCAGCAGCACCGGACTAGCGGGAGGTTACAATGAGCAGTTCTTC
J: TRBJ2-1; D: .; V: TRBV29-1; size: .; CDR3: CSGQKSSYNEQFF; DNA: TGCAGCGGACAGAAGAGCTCCTACAATGAGCAGTTCTTC
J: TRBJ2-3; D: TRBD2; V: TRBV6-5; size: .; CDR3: CASSYSPTSGPDTQYF; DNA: TGTGCCAGCAGTTACTCCCCGACTAGCGGGCCAGATACGCAGTATTTT
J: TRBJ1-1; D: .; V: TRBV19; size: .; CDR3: CASTSKGGAANTEAFF; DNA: TGTGCCAGTACTAGCAAAGGGGGGGCGGCGAACACTGAAGCTTTCTTT
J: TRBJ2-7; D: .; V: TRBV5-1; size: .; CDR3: CASSGKQGPYEQYF; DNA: TGCGCCAGCAGCGGCAAACAGGGTCCCTACGAGCAGTACTTC
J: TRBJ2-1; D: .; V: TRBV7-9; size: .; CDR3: CASSRDLAYNEQFF; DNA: TGTGCCAGCAGCCGGGACTTAGCTTACAATGAGCAGTTCTTC
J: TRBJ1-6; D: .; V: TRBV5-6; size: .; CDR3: CASSLGRGTSPLHF; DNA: TGTGCCAGCAGCTTGGGACGGGGAACTTCACCCCTCCACTTT
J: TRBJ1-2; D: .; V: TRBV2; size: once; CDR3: CASIQTSGGRYTF; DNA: TGTGCCAGCATCCAGACATCTGGTGGTCGCTACACCTTC
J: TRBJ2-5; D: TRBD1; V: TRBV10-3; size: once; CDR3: CAIGQGKETQYF; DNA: TGTGCCATCGGACAGGGGAAAGAGACCCAGTACTTC
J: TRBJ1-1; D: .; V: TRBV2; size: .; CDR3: CASSEEGRGEAFF; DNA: TGTGCCAGCAGTGAAGAGGGGCGGGGGGAAGCTTTCTTT
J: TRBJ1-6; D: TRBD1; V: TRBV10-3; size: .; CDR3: CAISLTGENSPLHF; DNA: TGTGCCATCAGTTTGACAGGGGAAAATTCACCCCTCCACTTT
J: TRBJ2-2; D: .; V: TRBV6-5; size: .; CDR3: CASTAPGTGELFF; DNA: TGTGCCAGCACCGCACCCGGCACCGGGGAGCTGTTTTTT